These 27 T cell receptor beta chains were sequenced from one sample in a study of blood T cell repertoires in COVID-19. The protocol was immunoSEQ multiplex PCR, while the TCRdb copy is restricted to in-frame clones and leaves out a portion. Of about 9,600 clones detected, 80% to 90% appear once; the ten largest clones hold approximately 6%. Sequenced input: peripheral blood. The receptors derive from a human donor in a cohort sampled during active COVID-19.

V and J are TRBV12-3 or TRBV12-4 and TRBJ1-2; the match to TRBD1 covers 10 bases. The V and J ends lost 6 bases and 8 bases, in that order; junction bases with no gene match: 6. The CDR3 loop spans 13 amino acids. CDR3 protein: CASSGTGVGGYTF. DNA of the CDR3: TGTGCCAGCAGCGGGACAGGGGTAGGGGGCTACACCTTC.

V and J are TRBV5-4 and TRBJ2-3; TRBD2 matches 8 bases. The germline V gene encodes CDR1 SGHNT and CDR2 YYREEE (reference sequence). The V and J ends lost 0 bases and 3 bases, in that order; junction bases with no gene match: 6. The CDR3 sequence is 16 residues long. CDR3: CASSLGGSGATDTQYF. In nucleotides, the CDR3 is TGTGCCAGCAGCTTGGGGGGTAGCGGGGCGACAGATACGCAGTATTTT.

This rearrangement joins TRBV6-5 to TRBJ1-5; D is perhaps TRBD1 (5 bases). From germline, CDR1 is MNHEY and CDR2 SVGAGI. The V gene lost 6 bases and the J gene lost 2 bases, with 14 bases spanning the gap. This CDR3 spans 15 amino acids. CDR3 region: CASSRGRWGNQPQHF. The CDR3 region has the DNA TGTGCCAGCAGCCGGGGGAGGTGGGGCAATCAGCCCCAGCATTTT.

The rearrangement joins TRBV9 to TRBJ2-1; 7 bases map to TRBD2. The CDR3 is made up of 16 amino acids. V was pared by 2 bases and J by 0 bases, with 5 bases of the junction left unmatched. CDR1 is SGDLS, CDR2 YYNGEE, per germline. The CDR3 sequence: CASSVSGATSYNEQFF. The CDR3 bases are TGTGCCAGCAGCGTCAGCGGGGCCACCTCCTACAATGAGCAGTTCTTC.

This clone appeared a few times. The chain joins TRBV19 to TRBJ1-2, with D possibly matching TRBD1 (5 bases). Germline values: CDR1 LNHDA, CDR2 SQIVND (reference sequence). V was pared by 6 bases and J by 4 bases, with 15 bases between. The CDR3 is 14 amino acids. CDR3 in DNA: TGTGCCAGTAGGGGAAGGGGCCTGAGCTATGGCTACACCTTC. Protein: CASRGRGLSYGYTF.

The chain joins TRBV28 to TRBJ1-3; D gene uncertain. V lost 10 bases and J lost 8, with 27 bases in between. Germline V lookup: CDR1 MDHEN, CDR2 SYDVKM. This CDR3 has 16 amino acids. The CDR3 region is CATRDLRTLKGDTIYF. In nucleotides, the CDR3 is TGTGCCACCCGAGACCTCCGGACCCTGAAGGGAGACACCATATATTTT.

The CDR3 reads CASRVGQGTGELFF. CDR3 sequence (DNA): TGTGCCAGCAGGGTTGGGCAAGGCACCGGGGAGCTGTTTTTT. The chain combines TRBV6-5 with TRBJ2-2; D unresolved. V was clipped by 6 bases and J by 4 bases, with 12 bases between them. This CDR3 has 14 residues. Germline V gene data show CDR1 as MNHEY and CDR2 as SVGAGI.

This chain links TRBV3-1 (or the pseudogene TRBV3-2) with TRBJ2-3; a weak D match, TRBD1 (8 bases). Germline V gene data show CDR1 as LGHDT and CDR2 as YNNKEL (reference sequence). The CDR3 is made up of 14 amino acids. V lost 1 base and J 8 bases, leaving 13 bases between the germline ends. The CDR3 nucleotides read TGTGCCAGCAGCCAAGTGACAGGGGAGGGTACGCAGTATTTT. Its protein is CASSQVTGEGTQYF.

The V call is TRBV12-3 or TRBV12-4, the J call TRBJ2-1; a possible D gene is TRBD1 (5 bases). The length of the CDR3 is 12 residues. The germline V and J ends were trimmed by 7 bases and 6 bases, with 10 bases remaining between them. The CDR3 here is CASTGMGNEQFF. The CDR3 region has the DNA TGTGCCAGCACAGGGATGGGCAATGAGCAGTTCTTC.

The rearrangement joins TRBV5-6 to TRBJ2-7; D gene unclear. Germline values: CDR1 SGHDT, CDR2 YYEEEE. CDR3 length: 15 amino acids. V was cut by 4 bases and J by 3 bases, with 17 bases left in between. The CDR3 loop reads CASSPRGQYIYEQYF. The DNA for the CDR3 is TGTGCCAGCAGCCCTCGAGGCCAGTATATCTACGAGCAGTACTTC. The full variable domain, rest sourced from reference TRBV5-6 and TRBJ2-7, is DAGVTQSPTHLIKTRGQQVTLRCSPKSGHDTVSWYQQALGQGPQFIFQYYEEEERQRGNFPDRFSGHQFPNYSSELNVNALLLGDSALYLCASSPRGQYIYEQYFGPGTRLTVT.

The chain combines TRBV6-1 with TRBJ2-7, with 8 bases matching TRBD1. V was clipped by 3 bases and J by 8 bases; unmatched bases: 6. Germline assignment: CDR1 MNHNS and CDR2 SASEGT. This CDR3 is 13 amino acids long. CDR3 sequence reads: CASSDWDRRQQYF. The CDR3 bases are TGTGCCAGCAGTGATTGGGACAGGCGCCAGCAGTACTTC.

This clone was counted a single time. V is TRBV5-8 and J is TRBJ1-6, with 7 positions matching TRBD1. CDR1 is SGHTS, CDR2 YDEGEE, per germline. CDR3 length: 14 amino acids. The J segment lost 7 bases and the V segment lost 0 bases, leaving 1 base of the junction unmatched. The CDR3 DNA is TGTGCCAGCAGCTTGGAGGGGGCGAATTCACCCCTCCACTTT. It yields the protein CASSLEGANSPLHF. The variable domain in full, with the rest retrieved from reference TRBV5-8 and TRBJ1-6, is EAGVTQSPTHLIKTRGQQATLRCSPISGHTSVYWYQQALGLGLQFLLWYDEGEERNRGNFPPRFSGRQFPNYSSELNVNALELEDSALYLCASSLEGANSPLHFGNGTRLTVT.

The V gene is TRBV3-1 (or the pseudogene TRBV3-2), the J gene TRBJ2-3; TRBD2 agrees at 9 bases. With V trimmed by 5 bases and J by 4 bases, 7 bases remained unmatched. The germline gives CDR1 LGHDT, CDR2 YNNKEL (reference sequence). CDR3 length: 15 amino acids. The CDR3 nucleotides are TGTGCCAGCAGCTCCCCAGGCGGGGGGGCAGATACGCAGTATTTT. Translation: CASSSPGGGADTQYF.

The rearrangement uses TRBV10-2 and TRBJ1-2; D is possibly TRBD1 (6 bases). V was pared by 6 bases and J by 4 bases, with 9 bases between. This CDR3 spans 12 amino acids. The germline V gene has CDR1 WSHSY and CDR2 SAAADI. CDR3 amino acids: CASSATGYGYTF. The CDR3 coding sequence is TGCGCCAGCAGCGCGACAGGCTATGGCTACACCTTC.

The chain combines TRBV13 with TRBJ2-7, with 10 bases that match TRBD1. This CDR3 has 14 amino acids. After removal of 5 bases from V and 4 bases from J, the junction contained 5 bases not matched to a gene. Germline-derived CDR1 and CDR2 are PRHDT and FYEKMQ (reference sequence). The DNA of the CDR3 is TGTGCCAGCAGCCCCGGGACAGGGGCTTACGAGCAGTACTTC. It yields the protein CASSPGTGAYEQYF.

V usage is TRBV11-1 and J usage is TRBJ2-1, with D possibly being TRBD2 (5 bases). There are 13 residues in the CDR3. The germline V and J ends were trimmed by 11 bases and 2 bases, with 13 bases remaining between them. Germline CDR1 and CDR2: SGHAT and FQDESV (reference sequence). The CDR3 nucleotides read TGTGCCTCCCAGCGAGGGCCCTACAATGAGCAGTTCTTC. It encodes CASQRGPYNEQFF.

The chain carries TRBV5-1 and TRBJ1-5; TRBD1 matches 8 bases. Per the germline V gene, CDR1 is SGHRS and CDR2 is YFSETQ. This CDR3 contains 15 residues. V lost 4 bases, J lost 4 bases, and 7 bases stayed unmatched. The CDR3 is CASSPQTGGNQPQHF. CDR3 nucleotide sequence: TGCGCCAGCAGCCCACAAACAGGGGGGAATCAGCCCCAGCATTTT.

V gene TRBV9 combines with J gene TRBJ2-3, with D perhaps matching TRBD2 (5 bases). The V and J ends lost 0 bases and 2 bases respectively, with 13 bases between them. Germline loops: CDR1 SGDLS, CDR2 YYNGEE. The CDR3 totals 16 residues. The CDR3 sequence: CASSVAFLAPTDTQYF. The CDR3 coding sequence is TGTGCCAGCAGCGTAGCCTTCCTAGCTCCCACAGATACGCAGTATTTT.

This clone appeared a single time. V gene TRBV5-4 combines with J gene TRBJ1-1; 8 nucleotides align to TRBD1. Germline-derived CDR1 and CDR2 are SGHNT and YYREEE (reference sequence). The CDR3 sequence is 15 residues long. The trim removed 3 bases at V and 4 bases at J, leaving 8 bases unmatched. Here the CDR3 DNA reads TGTGCCAGCAGCTCAGTGACAGGGGCAGGCACTGAAGCTTTCTTT. Protein: CASSSVTGAGTEAFF. Supplemented by reference TRBV5-4 and TRBJ1-1, the full variable domain reads ETGVTQSPTHLIKTRGQQVTLRCSSQSGHNTVSWYQQALGQGPQFIFQYYREEENGRGNFPPRFSGLQFPNYSSELNVNALELDDSALYLCASSSVTGAGTEAFFGQGTRLTVV.

The CDR3 here is CASSVQGVANEKLFF. CDR3 nucleotide sequence: TGTGCCAGCAGCGTACAGGGGGTCGCTAATGAAAAACTGTTTTTT. The chain recombines TRBV9 with TRBJ1-4; 7 nucleotides align to TRBD1. Per the germline V gene, CDR1 is SGDLS and CDR2 is YYNGEE. Trimming cost V 1 base and J 3 bases; bases outside gene matches: 3. The CDR3 covers 15 residues.

The rearrangement joins TRBV20-1 to TRBJ2-7; tentatively, D is TRBD1 (6 bases). Germline CDR1 and CDR2: DFQATT and SNEGSKA (reference sequence). The CDR3 has 14 residues. The V end was cut by 3 bases, the J end by 1 base, with 13 bases between. CDR3 DNA sequence: TGCAGTGCTAGTCAGAACAGGGAGTCCTACGAGCAGTACTTC. This gives the protein CSASQNRESYEQYF.

The V call is TRBV7-2, the J call TRBJ2-3; 11 bases map to TRBD2. In germline, CDR1 is SGHTA, CDR2 FQGNSA. J lost 7 bases, V lost 10 bases, and 7 bases had no gene match. This CDR3 is built from 13 residues. This CDR3 is CANVAGGPNTQYF. The CDR3 DNA reads as TGTGCCAACGTAGCGGGGGGGCCGAATACGCAGTATTTT.

This chain links TRBV7-6 with TRBJ2-1; D may be TRBD1 (5 bases). Deletions cut 0 bases from V and 8 bases from J, with 11 bases between. Germline CDR1 SGHVS, CDR2 FNYEAQ. This CDR3 comprises 14 residues. CDR3 protein: CASSLASQGHEQFF. The CDR3 nucleotides are TGTGCCAGCAGCTTAGCGAGTCAGGGTCATGAGCAGTTCTTC.

The chain couples TRBV18 to TRBJ1-1; TRBD1 aligns across 8 bases. The V segment lost 1 base and the J segment 1 base; nucleotides outside the gene matches: 5. The germline V gene encodes CDR1 KGHSH and CDR2 LQKENI. This CDR3 is built from 16 residues. CDR3 nucleotide sequence: TGTGCCAGCTCACCACGGTCAACAGGGGGGAACACTGAAGCTTTCTTT. This gives the protein CASSPRSTGGNTEAFF.

Here the CDR3 DNA reads TGTGCCAGCAGTATGGACAGGGTGGATCGGGGCTACACCTTC. Residues: CASSMDRVDRGYTF. The chain is built from TRBV28 and TRBJ1-2; TRBD1 matches 8 bases. J was trimmed by 8 bases and V by 5 bases; bases with no gene match: 10. The CDR3 sequence is 14 residues long. The germline V gene has CDR1 MDHEN and CDR2 SYDVKM.

The rearrangement joins TRBV5-1 to TRBJ2-7; 7 bases align to TRBD1. The CDR3 is 15 residues long. V was clipped by 3 bases and J by 0 bases; unmatched bases: 6. CDR1 is SGHRS, CDR2 YFSETQ, per germline. CDR3 region: CASSYWTGFSYEQYF. In DNA, the CDR3 is TGCGCCAGCAGCTATTGGACAGGCTTCTCCTACGAGCAGTACTTC. Together with reference TRBV5-1 and TRBJ2-7, the CDR3 gives the full variable domain: KAGVTQTPRYLIKTRGQQVTLSCSPISGHRSVSWYQQTPGQGLQFLFEYFSETQRNKGNFPGRFSGRQFSNSRSEMNVSTLELGDSALYLCASSYWTGFSYEQYFGPGTRLTVT.

The rearrangement uses TRBV11-1 and TRBJ2-3; 8 bases align to TRBD1. Germline V lookup: CDR1 SGHAT, CDR2 FQDESV (reference sequence). V trimming: 5 bases; J trimming: 0 bases; junction bases outside the gene matches: 4. This CDR3 has 15 amino acids. This CDR3 is CASSPTGVSTDTQYF. CDR3 nucleotide sequence: TGTGCCAGCAGCCCGACAGGGGTGAGCACAGATACGCAGTATTTT.